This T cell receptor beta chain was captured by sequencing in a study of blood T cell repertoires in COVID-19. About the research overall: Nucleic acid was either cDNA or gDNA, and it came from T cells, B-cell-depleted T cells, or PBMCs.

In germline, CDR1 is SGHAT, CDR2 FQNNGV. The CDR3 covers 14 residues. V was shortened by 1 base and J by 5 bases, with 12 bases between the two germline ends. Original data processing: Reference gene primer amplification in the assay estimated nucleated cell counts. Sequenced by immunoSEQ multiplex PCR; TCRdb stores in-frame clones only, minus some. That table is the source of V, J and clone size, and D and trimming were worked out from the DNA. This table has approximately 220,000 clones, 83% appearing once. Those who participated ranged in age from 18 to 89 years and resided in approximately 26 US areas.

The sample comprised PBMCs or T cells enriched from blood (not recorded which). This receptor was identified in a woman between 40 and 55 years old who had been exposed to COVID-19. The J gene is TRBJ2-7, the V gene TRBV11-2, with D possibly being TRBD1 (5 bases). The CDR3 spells CASSLGALGDEQYF. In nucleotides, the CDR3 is TGTGCCAGCAGCTTAGGGGCCTTAGGGGACGAGCAGTACTTC.